A single sample gave rise to the 24 T cell receptor beta chains below, sequenced in a study of blood T cell repertoires in COVID-19 (dated by TCRdb to the early 2020s). To prepare the library, the immunoSEQ multiplex PCR assay was applied. TCRdb retrieved this table from immuneACCESS and kept in-frame rearrangements only. Not all clones are present; in checked studies, unresolved V genes account for under half, and no reason is known for the remainder. Here the sample has around 40,000 clones; 79% occur a single time. The top ten clonotypes cover around 25% of the sample. The sample comprised peripheral blood. Source of these receptors: a man between 70 and 80 years old with acute or convalescent COVID-19.

The CDR3 DNA sequence: TGTGCCAGTAGAGGGGCAGTGAGCAATCAGCCCCAGCATTTT. Translation gives CASRGAVSNQPQHF. The chain combines TRBV19 with TRBJ1-5, with a tentative D call TRBD1 (5 bases). The CDR3 extends over 14 amino acids. Germline CDR1 is LNHDA and CDR2 is SQIVND (reference sequence). V was cut by 6 bases and J by 1 base, with 10 bases left in between.

The chain has TRBV7-2 and TRBJ1-2, with no clear D. The length of the CDR3 is 13 residues. The V end was cut by 6 bases, the J end by 0 bases, with 8 bases between. In germline, CDR1 is SGHTA, CDR2 FQGNSA. The CDR3 loop reads CASRERSNYGYTF. The CDR3 bases are TGTGCCAGCAGGGAGAGATCTAACTATGGCTACACCTTC.

The chain carries TRBV7-2 and TRBJ2-1, with 7 bases matching TRBD2. V lost 0 bases and J lost 8; bases outside the gene matches: 1. CDR1 SGHTA and CDR2 FQGNSA come from the germline V gene. This CDR3 has 13 residues. DNA for the CDR3: TGTGCCAGCAGCTTAGCGGGAGGGGATGAGCAGTTCTTC. As protein: CASSLAGGDEQFF.

A word on this clone: Relative to the germline gene, one junction end is altered; a read error may explain this. This sequence joins TRBV7-7 and TRBJ2-1, with 9 bases aligning to TRBD1. Germline CDR1 is SSHAT and CDR2 is FNYEAQ (reference sequence). The CDR3 covers 15 residues. Here the CDR3 DNA reads TGTGCTAGCAGCATTGACAGGGGGAGTTCAAATGAGCAGTTCTTC. As protein: CASSIDRGSSNEQFF.

V and J are TRBV28 and TRBJ1-5, with 7 nucleotides matching TRBD1. This CDR3 contains 12 residues. The J segment lost 8 bases and the V segment lost 5 bases, leaving 3 bases of the junction unmatched. CDR1 is MDHEN and CDR2 is SYDVKM in the germline V gene. For the CDR3, the DNA is TGTGCCAGCAGTGTACAGGGGAAGCCCCAGCATTTT. Protein: CASSVQGKPQHF.

This clone was detected once. In nucleotides, the CDR3 is TGTGCCAGCAGCTTGGGGACAGGGAGGTCAGAGACCCAGTACTTC. It yields the protein CASSLGTGRSETQYF. This sequence joins TRBV5-4 and TRBJ2-5, with TRBD1 matching 8 bases. Germline trimming cut 0 bases from V and 4 bases from J; bases unmatched to any gene: 5. The CDR3 runs 15 residues. Germline values: CDR1 SGHNT, CDR2 YYREEE (reference sequence).

Only one count was recorded for this clone. The chain combines TRBV5-1 with TRBJ2-2, with 7 bases that match TRBD1. Germline values: CDR1 SGHRS, CDR2 YFSETQ. CDR3 length equals 14 residues. With 5 bases clipped from V and 4 bases from J, the junction kept 5 bases outside the gene matches. The CDR3 coding sequence is TGCGCCAGCAGTTCCGGACAGGTCACCGGGGAGCTGTTTTTT. This codes for CASSSGQVTGELFF.

V and J are TRBV28 and TRBJ1-2; 8 bases align to TRBD1. CDR3 length equals 13 residues. Germline V gives CDR1 MDHEN, CDR2 SYDVKM. The trim removed 5 bases at V and 4 bases at J, leaving 3 bases unmatched. The CDR3 sequence: CASSTGTGYGYTF. The DNA for the CDR3 is TGTGCCAGCAGTACCGGGACAGGCTATGGCTACACCTTC.

In DNA, the CDR3 is TGTGCCAGCAGCTTAGCCCTAATCGGGCAGTTCTTC. Translated, it gives CASSLALIGQFF. This rearrangement joins TRBV7-2 to TRBJ2-1, with no clear D. CDR1 and CDR2 from the germline V gene are SGHTA and FQGNSA. V lost 0 bases and J 12 bases, leaving 9 bases between the germline ends. The CDR3 covers 12 residues.

About this clone: Within the sample, other DNA sequences also encode this same CDR3. The J gene is TRBJ1-4, the V gene TRBV9, with a tentative D call TRBD1 (5 bases). In germline, CDR1 is SGDLS, CDR2 YYNGEE. CDR3 length equals 15 residues. The ends were cut back, 4 bases at V and 4 bases at J, with 14 bases in the middle. CDR3 sequence: CASSPGDRFNEKLFF. CDR3 in DNA: TGTGCCAGCAGCCCGGGAGACAGATTTAATGAAAAACTGTTTTTT.

The chain uses TRBV11-2 and TRBJ1-1; TRBD1 matches at 9 bases. After removal of 5 bases from V and 5 bases from J, the junction contained 6 bases not matched to a gene. The germline V gene encodes CDR1 SGHAT and CDR2 FQNNGV. This CDR3 contains 14 residues. The CDR3 DNA is TGTGCCAGCAGCCATACAGGGGGCAAAACTGAAGCTTTCTTT. This encodes CASSHTGGKTEAFF.

The count of this clone is one. In nucleotides, the CDR3 is TGTGCCAGCAGCCAACAGGGCACCATATATTTT. It translates to CASSQQGTIYF. J is TRBJ1-3 and V is TRBV11-2; possibly TRBD1 for D (6 bases). The CDR3 loop spans 11 amino acids. Germline lookup yields CDR1 SGHAT and CDR2 FQNNGV. V shed 5 bases and J shed 9 bases, with 8 bases lying between them.

The chain combines TRBV2 with TRBJ1-2; D not certain. From germline, CDR1 is SNHLY and CDR2 FYNNEI. V dropped 0 bases and J dropped 7 bases, with 9 bases sitting between them. The CDR3 spans 13 residues. This chain's CDR3 is CASSEARDRGYTF. For the CDR3, the DNA is TGTGCCAGCAGTGAAGCCCGGGATCGTGGCTACACCTTC.

The rearrangement joins TRBV7-3 to TRBJ2-3; no firm D call. Germline CDR1 and CDR2: SGHTA and FQGTGA. With 0 bases removed from V and 4 bases from J, the gap between germline ends came to 11 bases. This CDR3 spans 15 amino acids. The CDR3 sequence: CASSLTFSEADTQYF. CDR3 in DNA: TGTGCCAGCAGCTTAACGTTTAGTGAGGCAGATACGCAGTATTTT.

The gene calls are TRBV21-1 and TRBJ2-1; the D call in the table, TRBD2, was not verified against the DNA. TRBV21-1 is noted as a pseudogene. The CDR3 is 16 amino acids. The CDR3 sequence is CASSFREGRLYNEQFF. Written as DNA, the CDR3 is TGTGCCAGCAGCTTTCGGGAGGGGAGGCTCTACAATGAGCAGTTCTTC.

This chain uses TRBV3-1 (or the pseudogene TRBV3-2) with TRBJ2-7; a possible D gene is TRBD2 (5 bases). The CDR3 is 14 residues long. Between the trimmed V and J ends, which lost 2 bases and 3 bases, there was a span of 11 bases. The germline gives CDR1 LGHDT, CDR2 YNNKEL (reference sequence). CDR3 sequence: CASSQRDGNYEQYF. CDR3 DNA sequence: TGTGCCAGCAGCCAACGAGACGGGAACTACGAGCAGTACTTC.

The genes are TRBV28 and TRBJ2-3, with 8 bases aligning to TRBD1. In germline, CDR1 is MDHEN, CDR2 SYDVKM. The CDR3 contains 17 residues. The junction had 10 bases not matched to a gene; V was cut back by 5 bases and J by 0 bases. The CDR3 bases are TGTGCCAGCAGTCCCGGGACAGGTAGCCCAAGCACAGATACGCAGTATTTT. Amino acids: CASSPGTGSPSTDTQYF.

This rearrangement joins TRBV19 to TRBJ2-2; TRBD1 is a possible D gene (6 bases). This CDR3 has 17 residues. V lost 1 base and J 0 bases, leaving 12 bases between the germline ends. In germline, CDR1 is LNHDA, CDR2 SQIVND (reference sequence). The CDR3 spells CASSIAWGHTNTGELFF. The CDR3 DNA sequence: TGTGCCAGTAGTATAGCGTGGGGACACACGAACACCGGGGAGCTGTTTTTT.

V and J are TRBV27 and TRBJ2-2, with 8 nucleotides matching TRBD2. The CDR3 has 15 residues. CDR1 MNHEY and CDR2 SMNVEV come from the germline V gene (reference sequence). J was trimmed by 1 base and V by 6 bases; bases with no gene match: 4. CDR3 in DNA: TGTGCCAGCAGGAGCGGGAGTGGGAACACCGGGGAGCTGTTTTTT. This sequence encodes CASRSGSGNTGELFF.

This clone was recorded once. The chain combines TRBV28 with TRBJ2-7; 7 nucleotides agree with TRBD1. The CDR3 covers 15 residues. Germline CDR1 is MDHEN and CDR2 is SYDVKM. V was clipped by 7 bases and J by 7 bases; unmatched bases: 16. As DNA, the CDR3 is TGTGCCAGCAATCCGGTCGCTGGGGACAGAGGTGAGCAGTACTTC. It encodes CASNPVAGDRGEQYF.

The chain links TRBV6-1 to TRBJ2-3; 7 positions agree with TRBD2. With V trimmed by 3 bases and J by 8 bases, 8 bases remained unmatched. The CDR3 runs 14 residues. Germline loops: CDR1 MNHNS, CDR2 SASEGT. CDR3: CASSDLGEGGTQYF. The CDR3 DNA reads as TGTGCCAGCAGTGACCTAGGGGAGGGCGGTACGCAGTATTTT.

This clone has more than one count but fewer than ten. This sequence joins TRBV2 and TRBJ2-5; TRBD1 agrees at 8 bases. This CDR3 region has 14 residues. CDR1 is SNHLY and CDR2 is FYNNEI in the germline V gene. The junction had 3 bases not matched to a gene; V was cut back by 4 bases and J by 2 bases. CDR3 in amino acids: CASSGGQGQETQYF. Here the CDR3 DNA reads TGTGCCAGCAGTGGAGGACAGGGACAAGAGACCCAGTACTTC.

The V gene is TRBV5-8, the J gene TRBJ2-2; 7 nucleotides line up with TRBD2. CDR1 and CDR2 from the germline V gene are SGHTS and YDEGEE. The CDR3 is made up of 13 amino acids. The J segment lost 5 bases and the V segment lost 6 bases, leaving 4 bases of the junction unmatched. CDR3 coding DNA: TGTGCCAGCACCCAGCGGGGAACCGGGGAGCTGTTTTTT. As protein: CASTQRGTGELFF.

V is TRBV28 and J is TRBJ2-1; D may be TRBD1 (5 bases). Germline V CDR1 and CDR2: MDHEN, SYDVKM. V lost 5 bases and J lost 3, with 14 bases in between. The CDR3 covers 15 residues. The CDR3 sequence: CASSVPDTFYNEQFF. The CDR3 nucleotides read TGTGCCAGCAGTGTCCCGGACACATTCTACAATGAGCAGTTCTTC.